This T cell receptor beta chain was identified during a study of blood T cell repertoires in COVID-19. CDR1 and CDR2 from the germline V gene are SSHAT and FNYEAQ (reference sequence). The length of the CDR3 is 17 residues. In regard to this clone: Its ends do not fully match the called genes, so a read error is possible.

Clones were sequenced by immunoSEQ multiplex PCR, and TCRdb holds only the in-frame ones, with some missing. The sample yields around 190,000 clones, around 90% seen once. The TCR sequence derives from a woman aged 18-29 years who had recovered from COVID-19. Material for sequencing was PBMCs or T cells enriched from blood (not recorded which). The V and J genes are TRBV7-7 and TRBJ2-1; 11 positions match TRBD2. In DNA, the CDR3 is TGTGCTAGCAGCTTATCCCCCGAGCTAGCGGGGGGCAATGAGCAGTTCTTC. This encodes CASSLSPELAGGNEQFF. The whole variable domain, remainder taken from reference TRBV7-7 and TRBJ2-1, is GAGVSQSPRYKVTKRGQDVTLRCDPISSHATLYWYQQALGQGPEFLTYFNYEAQPDKSGLPSDRFSAERPEGSISTLTIQRTEQRDSAMYRCASSLSPELAGGNEQFFGPGTRLTVL.